Each of the 32 T cell receptor beta chains below was sequenced from the same sample in a study of blood T cell repertoires in COVID-19. Profiling relied on immunoSEQ multiplex PCR, and the TCRdb table lists in-frame clones only, not all of them. Seen here are over 200,000 clones, around 83% observed once, and the top ten hold 7% to 10%. The sequencing input was peripheral blood. Source of these receptors: a woman between 45 and 60 years old with acute or convalescent COVID-19.

The chain carries TRBV28 and TRBJ2-1, with 11 positions matching TRBD2. J gave up 11 bases and V 3 bases, and 12 bases lay outside the gene matches. The germline gives CDR1 MDHEN, CDR2 SYDVKM. The CDR3 contains 16 residues. CDR3 DNA sequence: TGTGCCAGCAGTTTGTCGCTGGCTAGCGGGAGGATTCAGCAGTTCTTC. Protein sequence: CASSLSLASGRIQQFF. The whole variable domain, filled in from reference TRBV28 and TRBJ2-1, reads DVKVTQSSRYLVKRTGEKVFLECVQDMDHENMFWYRQDPGLGLRLIYFSYDVKMKEKGDIPEGYSVSREKKERFSLILESASTNQTSMYLCASSLSLASGRIQQFFGPGTRLTVL.

As to this clone: At the DNA level, this CDR3 is encoded by other sequences in the same sample as well. The rearrangement joins TRBV5-1 to TRBJ2-1, with D possibly being TRBD2 (6 bases). The ends were cut back, 2 bases at V and 1 base at J, with 10 bases in the middle. The V gene's germline CDR1 is SGHRS and CDR2 YFSETQ. The CDR3 is 15 residues long. CDR3 DNA: TGCGCCAGCAGCTTAACCGGGAGTTCCTACAATGAGCAGTTCTTC. Translated: CASSLTGSSYNEQFF.

The chain recombines TRBV28 with TRBJ1-6; D is ambiguous. CDR1 is MDHEN and CDR2 is SYDVKM in the germline V gene. V lost 7 bases to trimming and J lost 9 bases, with 19 bases between them. The CDR3 extends over 15 amino acids. CDR3 in amino acids: CASTLGQVGGSPLHF. As DNA, the CDR3 is TGTGCCAGCACCCTTGGGCAGGTCGGTGGTTCACCCCTCCACTTT. Variable domain in full (rest from reference TRBV28 and TRBJ1-6): DVKVTQSSRYLVKRTGEKVFLECVQDMDHENMFWYRQDPGLGLRLIYFSYDVKMKEKGDIPEGYSVSREKKERFSLILESASTNQTSMYLCASTLGQVGGSPLHFGNGTRLTVT.

J is TRBJ1-6 and V is TRBV9, with a tentative D call TRBD1 (5 bases). Germline loops: CDR1 SGDLS, CDR2 YYNGEE. The CDR3 extends over 15 amino acids. The V end lost 4 bases, the J end lost 8 bases, and 16 bases lay between the germline ends. This chain's CDR3 is CASSTAGYPDSPLHF. CDR3 DNA: TGTGCCAGCAGCACCGCAGGGTACCCAGATTCACCCCTCCACTTT.

The chain combines TRBV6-6 with TRBJ1-4; 7 bases align to TRBD1. V shed 10 bases, J shed 2 bases, and the junction held 4 bases outside the gene matches. This CDR3 spans 13 amino acids. Germline V gene data show CDR1 as MNHNY and CDR2 as SVGAGI (reference sequence). CDR3 in DNA: TGTGCCACCTTACAGGGGACTAATGAAAAACTGTTTTTT. Protein product: CATLQGTNEKLFF.

The V call is TRBV21-1, the J call TRBJ2-7; TRBD1 is the table's D call and was not checked against the DNA. TRBV21-1 is noted as a pseudogene. The CDR3 loop spans 15 amino acids. CDR3 sequence (DNA): TGTGCCAGCAGCAATTTAGGACAGGGGGTGTACGAGCAGTACTTC. Its translation is CASSNLGQGVYEQYF.

The genes are TRBV5-1 and TRBJ2-2, with 11 bases that match TRBD1. The CDR3 runs to 14 residues. The V segment lost 4 bases and the J segment 6 bases; nucleotides outside the gene matches: 2. CDR1 is SGHRS, CDR2 YFSETQ, per germline. CDR3 nucleotides: TGCGCCAGCAGCCTGGGACAGGGGGCCGGGGAGCTGTTTTTT. This sequence encodes CASSLGQGAGELFF.

The chain combines TRBV6-5 with TRBJ1-1; tentatively, D is TRBD1 (6 bases). V dropped 7 bases and J dropped 5 bases, with 20 bases sitting between them. CDR3 length: 15 residues. The germline V gene has CDR1 MNHEY and CDR2 SVGAGI. CDR3: CASTLGSGGETEAFF. The CDR3 nucleotides are TGTGCCAGCACCTTGGGGAGTGGGGGCGAAACTGAAGCTTTCTTT.

The rearrangement uses TRBV11-2 and TRBJ1-2, with D uncertain. The CDR3 loop spans 16 amino acids. CDR1 SGHAT and CDR2 FQNNGV come from the germline V gene. The ends were cut back, 7 bases at V and 4 bases at J, with 22 bases in the middle. The CDR3 region is CASTRSFLASSYGYTF. CDR3 DNA: TGTGCCAGCACCAGGTCCTTTCTTGCCTCTTCCTATGGCTACACCTTC.

This sequence joins TRBV5-4 and TRBJ2-5, with D maybe TRBD2 (5 bases). The CDR3 contains 14 residues. V lost 2 bases and J lost 2, with 10 bases in between. In germline, CDR1 is SGHNT, CDR2 YYREEE (reference sequence). CDR3 coding DNA: TGTGCCAGCAGCTTCGAGCGGATACAAGAGACCCAGTACTTC. It yields the protein CASSFERIQETQYF.

The chain recombines TRBV6-5 with TRBJ2-1; D may be TRBD2 (5 bases). The CDR3 is made up of 15 amino acids. Germline values: CDR1 MNHEY, CDR2 SVGAGI. Between the trimmed V and J ends, which lost 2 bases and 0 bases, there was a span of 8 bases. The CDR3 region has the DNA TGTGCCAGCAGTTACGACCGGGACTCCTACAATGAGCAGTTCTTC. The encoded protein is CASSYDRDSYNEQFF.

This clone was seen only a few times. The gene calls are TRBV10-1 and TRBJ2-1; TRBD2 aligns across 9 bases. V gave up 4 bases and J gave up 5 bases; unmatched junction bases: 3. The CDR3 covers 14 residues. Germline CDR1 is WNHNN and CDR2 is SYGVQD (reference sequence). The DNA for the CDR3 is TGCGCCAGCAGTGTGGCTAGCGGGAACAATGAGCAGTTCTTC. It is translated as CASSVASGNNEQFF.

The chain links TRBV20-1 to TRBJ2-7, with D perhaps matching TRBD2 (5 bases). Trimming stripped 2 bases from V and 6 bases from J, with 8 bases between. Germline V gene data show CDR1 as DFQATT and CDR2 as SNEGSKA (reference sequence). The CDR3 has 11 amino acids. CDR3 nucleotides: TGCAGTGCTAGATGGCTAGCCGAGCAGTACTTC. This sequence encodes CSARWLAEQYF.

The rearrangement uses TRBV5-1 and TRBJ2-2; D might be TRBD2 (6 bases). V dropped 6 bases and J dropped 5 bases, with 17 bases sitting between them. This CDR3 is 15 amino acids long. CDR1 SGHRS and CDR2 YFSETQ come from the germline V gene. CDR3 sequence reads: CASTLGGGWTGELFF. The CDR3 nucleotides are TGCGCCAGCACCCTGGGGGGAGGATGGACCGGGGAGCTGTTTTTT.

The chain joins TRBV7-2 to TRBJ2-4; D might be TRBD2 (5 bases). The germline V and J ends were trimmed by 5 bases and 7 bases, with 15 bases remaining between them. The length of the CDR3 is 14 residues. Germline CDR1 and CDR2: SGHTA and FQGNSA. The CDR3 nucleotides are TGTGCCAGCAGCCATCGGACTGAGAATAACATTCAGTACTTC. Its protein product is CASSHRTENNIQYF.

This clone occurred once. This chain joins TRBV24-1 and TRBJ1-5; TRBD1 might be the D (5 bases). The ends were cut back, 5 bases at V and 2 bases at J, with 9 bases in the middle. This CDR3 is built from 14 residues. The V gene's germline CDR1 is KGHDR and CDR2 SFDVKD. The CDR3 DNA follows: TGTGCCACCAGTGGGGGGGTTGGCAATCAGCCCCAGCATTTT. Protein product: CATSGGVGNQPQHF.

The chain has TRBV7-8 and TRBJ2-2, with D possibly TRBD2 on 7 matching bases. CDR1 is SGHVS and CDR2 is FQNEAQ in the germline V gene. V lost 4 bases and J 2 bases, leaving 17 bases between the germline ends. This CDR3 contains 17 residues. The CDR3 nucleotides read TGTGCCAGCAGCTCCGCCCGGCGGGGGCTAAACACCGGGGAGCTGTTTTTT. It encodes CASSSARRGLNTGELFF.

Here the CDR3 reads CASQTGEGASPLHF. DNA of the CDR3: TGCGCCAGTCAGACAGGGGAAGGTGCTTCACCCCTCCACTTT. This chain joins TRBV5-1 and TRBJ1-6; TRBD1 aligns across 8 bases. CDR3 length: 14 residues. Trimming took 8 bases from V and 9 from J; bases not matched to a gene: 10. The germline gives CDR1 SGHRS, CDR2 YFSETQ.

The rearrangement joins TRBV6-5 to TRBJ2-7, with 9 bases lining up with TRBD2. The trim removed 7 bases at V and 4 bases at J, leaving 8 bases unmatched. CDR1 and CDR2 from the germline V gene are MNHEY and SVGAGI. The CDR3 has 14 residues. The CDR3 protein is CASTTLAGTYEQYF. CDR3 coding DNA: TGTGCCAGCACCACCCTAGCGGGGACTTACGAGCAGTACTTC.

The chain uses TRBV6-5 and TRBJ1-6; 8 bases map to TRBD1. The trim removed 5 bases at V and 9 bases at J, leaving 9 bases unmatched. Germline CDR1 MNHEY, CDR2 SVGAGI. The CDR3 is made up of 15 amino acids. The CDR3 region has the DNA TGTGCCAGCAGTACCCCCGGGACAGGCATTTCACCCCTCCACTTT. Protein product: CASSTPGTGISPLHF.

This clone was detected a few times. The rearrangement uses TRBV7-2 and TRBJ2-7; 7 nucleotides match TRBD2. This CDR3 is 15 amino acids long. Losses at the gene ends were 5 bases for V and 7 bases for J; bases not matched to a gene: 14. CDR1 SGHTA and CDR2 FQGNSA come from the germline V gene. CDR3 sequence reads: CASSEDFAGEYEQYF. In DNA form, the CDR3 reads TGTGCCAGCAGCGAGGACTTTGCGGGAGAATATGAGCAGTACTTC.

The chain combines TRBV14 with TRBJ1-6, with TRBD1 matching 7 bases. The CDR3 length is 15 residues. Trimming cost V 1 base and J 9 bases; bases outside gene matches: 6. In germline, CDR1 is SGHDN, CDR2 FVKESK. CDR3 coding DNA: TGTGCCAGCAGCCAAGGAACAGGGGACGGTTCACCCCTCCACTTT. Translation gives CASSQGTGDGSPLHF.

V gene TRBV18 combines with J gene TRBJ2-2, with D tentatively TRBD2 (6 bases). Trimming shortened V by 1 base and J by 7 bases, and 16 bases separated the two germline ends. Germline CDR1 and CDR2: KGHSH and LQKENI. CDR3 size: 16 residues. Here the CDR3 reads CASSPHPSAGDGELFF. The CDR3 DNA follows: TGTGCCAGCTCACCACACCCTAGCGCCGGGGACGGGGAGCTGTTTTTT.

This clone has only one observation. This chain uses TRBV5-1 with TRBJ2-7; D is perhaps TRBD1 (6 bases). With 0 bases removed from V and 2 bases from J, the gap between germline ends came to 12 bases. CDR1 is SGHRS, CDR2 YFSETQ, per germline. The CDR3 covers 15 residues. CDR3 nucleotide sequence: TGCGCCAGCAGCTTGGCCTCAGGGGTCACCTACGAGCAGTACTTC. Amino acid sequence: CASSLASGVTYEQYF.

CDR3 nucleotide sequence: TGTGCCACCCTCCGGGTTCCGAACACTGAAGCTTTCTTT. As protein: CATLRVPNTEAFF. The rearrangement joins TRBV6-5 to TRBJ1-1; no clear D gene. V was clipped by 10 bases and J by 1 base, with 13 bases between them. The CDR3 spans 13 residues. Germline CDR1 reads MNHEY; CDR2 reads SVGAGI.

The V call is TRBV14, the J call TRBJ2-3, with D possibly matching TRBD2 (6 bases). From germline, CDR1 is SGHDN and CDR2 FVKESK. Trimming cost V 4 bases and J 0 bases, with 14 bases left between them. This CDR3 is built from 16 residues. CDR3 in amino acids: CASSPLNRGSTDTQYF. As DNA, the CDR3 is TGTGCCAGCAGCCCATTAAACCGGGGGAGCACAGATACGCAGTATTTT.

The V gene is TRBV5-1, the J gene TRBJ1-1; a possible D gene is TRBD1 (6 bases). Between the trimmed V and J ends, which lost 4 bases and 2 bases, there was a span of 12 bases. CDR1 SGHRS and CDR2 YFSETQ come from the germline V gene. The CDR3 has 14 amino acids. The CDR3 sequence: CASSLGHLNTEAFF. In nucleotides, the CDR3 is TGCGCCAGCAGCCTGGGACATCTAAACACTGAAGCTTTCTTT.

This chain uses TRBV3-1 (or the pseudogene TRBV3-2) with TRBJ2-1, with 10 bases fitting TRBD2. There are 15 residues in the CDR3. CDR1 is LGHDT, CDR2 YNNKEL, per germline (reference sequence). Trimming took 3 bases from V and 7 from J; bases not matched to a gene: 6. The DNA for the CDR3 is TGTGCCAGCAGCCAGTGGACTAGCGGAGCGAATGAGCAGTTCTTC. Translating it yields CASSQWTSGANEQFF.

This clone has just a few counts. This chain joins TRBV6-6 and TRBJ2-7; 7 bases line up with TRBD1. This CDR3 has 15 amino acids. The V gene's germline CDR1 is MNHNY and CDR2 SVGAGI (reference sequence). With V trimmed by 8 bases and J by 3 bases, 13 bases remained unmatched. The chain's CDR3 is CASVTGAAGVYEQYF. The CDR3 bases are TGTGCCAGCGTTACAGGGGCCGCTGGGGTCTACGAGCAGTACTTC.

The rearrangement uses TRBV6-5 and TRBJ2-5, with D perhaps matching TRBD1 (6 bases). The CDR3 runs to 14 residues. The germline gives CDR1 MNHEY, CDR2 SVGAGI. The V gene lost 5 bases and the J gene lost 2 bases, with 12 bases spanning the gap. The DNA of the CDR3 is TGTGCCAGCAGTCCCAGGGGCCCTCAAGAGACCCAGTACTTC. Protein product: CASSPRGPQETQYF.

The chain is built from TRBV30 and TRBJ2-1, with 8 bases identical to TRBD2. The V segment lost 6 bases and the J segment 7 bases; nucleotides outside the gene matches: 5. This CDR3 comprises 12 residues. The germline CDR1 and CDR2 sequences are GTSNPN and SVGIG (reference sequence). In DNA, the CDR3 is TGTGCCTGCGCGGGAGGCTATAATGAGCAGTTCTTC. Translating it yields CACAGGYNEQFF.

This chain uses TRBV5-6 with TRBJ1-5; 11 nucleotides line up with TRBD1. CDR3 length: 16 residues. Germline V gives CDR1 SGHDT, CDR2 YYEEEE. Germline trimming cut 3 bases from V and 6 bases from J; bases unmatched to any gene: 8. Written as DNA, the CDR3 is TGTGCCAGCAGCTACCTTGGACAGGGGGCTGGTCAGCCCCAGCATTTT. Translating gives CASSYLGQGAGQPQHF.